Included here is one TCR beta chain sequence, with context. The antigen is unknown. This may be a read error: a much more frequent sequence differs by one nucleotide. The data stem from a study of blood T cells in healthy people across ages. Primers used in a second PCR of about 6 to 12 cycles were a sample-barcoded 5' primer and a J-beta primer mix. TCRdb independently ran MiXCR on the 5' RACE reads; one entry per CDR3 protein. In the table there are about 640,000 distinct CDR3 sequences, approximately 40% of which are singletons. Study-wide results and limits: Both higher diversity and more naive CD4+ cells marked long-lived donors when set against aged donors. One million T cells yielded diversity estimates that were considered underestimates. It was found that TCR beta diversity correlated strongly with the percentage of naive T cells.

Germline loops: CDR1 SQVTM, CDR2 ANQGSEA. CDR3 size: 11 residues. This sequence originates from an elderly man in good health. The specimen sequenced was blood. The V and J genes are TRBV29-1 and TRBJ2-5; tentative D call: TRBD1 (6 bases). The J call may be incorrect, as the DNA end agrees better with TRBJ2-7. The CDR3 DNA reads as TGCAGCATCAACAGGGTGGGCGAGCAGTACTTC. Protein sequence: CSINRVGEQYF.